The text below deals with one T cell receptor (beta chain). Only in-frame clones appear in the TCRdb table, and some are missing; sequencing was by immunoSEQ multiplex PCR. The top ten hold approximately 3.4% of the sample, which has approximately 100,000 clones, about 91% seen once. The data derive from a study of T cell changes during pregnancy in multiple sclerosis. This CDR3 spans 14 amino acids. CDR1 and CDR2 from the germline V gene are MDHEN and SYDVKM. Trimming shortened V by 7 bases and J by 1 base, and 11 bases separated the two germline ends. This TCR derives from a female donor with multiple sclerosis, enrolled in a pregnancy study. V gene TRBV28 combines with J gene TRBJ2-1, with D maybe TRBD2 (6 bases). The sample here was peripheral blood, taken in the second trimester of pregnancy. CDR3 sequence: CASKVGTSYNEQFF. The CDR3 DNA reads TGTGCCAGCAAGGTTGGGACTTCCTACAATGAGCAGTTCTTC.